This T cell receptor (beta chain) was captured in a study of cytomegalovirus exposure and HLA in healthy donors. The PCR employed 60 Vbeta primers together with 13 Jbeta primers. Only in-frame clones appear in the TCRdb table, and some are missing; sequencing was by immunoSEQ multiplex PCR. Of about 120,000 clones in the sample, around three quarters are singletons; the top ten hold 3% to 4%. CDR1 MNHEY and CDR2 SVGAGI come from the germline V gene. With V trimmed by 6 bases and J by 6 bases, 0 bases remained unmatched. The CDR3 sequence is 11 residues long. This TCR was sampled from a woman in her twenties or thirties in good health and CMV-seropositive. Material for sequencing was PBMCs. The chain couples TRBV6-5 to TRBJ1-2; 8 nucleotides match TRBD1. CDR3 DNA: TGTGCCAGCAGACAGGGGGATGGCTACACCTTC. Translated, it gives CASRQGDGYTF.